Listed here are 6 T cell receptor beta chains from one sample, sequenced in a study of neoadjuvant anti-PD-1 for oral cavity cancer. Sequenced by immunoSEQ multiplex PCR; TCRdb stores in-frame clones only, minus some. Of about 10,000 clones in the sample, 55% to 65% were seen once. Time point in this sample: after neoadjuvant nivolumab, at surgical resection. The starting material was tumor tissue, obtained after nivolumab (anti-PD-1) treatment. These receptors were taken from a person between 40 and 79 years old with oral cavity squamous cell carcinoma.

The chain links TRBV7-9 to TRBJ2-1; 8 bases fit TRBD1. Unmatched junction bases numbered 13, after V lost 4 bases and J lost 8 bases. The CDR3 consists of 16 residues. Germline CDR1 reads SEHNR; CDR2 reads FQNEAQ (reference sequence). CDR3 DNA: TGTGCCAGCAGCTCCGTTTGGACAGGGTTTAGGTATGAGCAGTTCTTC. Protein: CASSSVWTGFRYEQFF.

The rearrangement joins TRBV29-1 to TRBJ2-1; 10 nucleotides line up with TRBD1. V lost 6 bases and J lost 6; bases outside the gene matches: 5. This CDR3 is 13 amino acids long. In germline, CDR1 is SQVTM, CDR2 ANQGSEA. DNA for the CDR3: TGCAGCGTGGGGACAGGGGTTGCCAATGAGCAGTTCTTC. Protein product: CSVGTGVANEQFF.

This clone counts as medium-sized. The chain carries TRBV2 and TRBJ2-7; no reliable D call. This CDR3 is built from 11 residues. Trimming took 10 bases from V and 4 from J, leaving 11 bases between them. From germline, CDR1 is SNHLY and CDR2 FYNNEI. CDR3 nucleotides: TGTGCCATCGTTAAATTATACGAGCAGTACTTC. As protein: CAIVKLYEQYF.

The chain is built from TRBV6-5 and TRBJ1-1, with D maybe TRBD1 (5 bases). V lost 5 bases and J 1 base, leaving 11 bases between the germline ends. CDR3 length: 14 amino acids. CDR1 and CDR2 (germline): MNHEY, SVGAGI. The CDR3 nucleotides are TGTGCCAGCAGTCGGACACAATCGAACACTGAAGCTTTCTTT. Protein: CASSRTQSNTEAFF.

This chain uses TRBV27 with TRBJ1-2; 9 positions match TRBD1. The V gene end was trimmed by 6 bases and the J gene end by 4 bases; junction bases not matched to a gene: 12. CDR1 is MNHEY and CDR2 is SMNVEV in the germline V gene (reference sequence). This CDR3 has 16 amino acids. The CDR3 nucleotides read TGTGCCAGCAGCACCTATCAGGGACAGGGCACCTATGGCTACACCTTC. This encodes CASSTYQGQGTYGYTF.

The V and J genes are TRBV18 and TRBJ2-3; TRBD2 agrees at 7 bases. With 6 bases clipped from V and 6 bases from J, the junction kept 6 bases outside the gene matches. There are 13 residues in the CDR3. The germline gives CDR1 KGHSH, CDR2 LQKENI. CDR3 in DNA: TGTGCCAGCTCGCGGACTAGATCGGATACGCAGTATTTT. This encodes CASSRTRSDTQYF. The entire variable domain, with the rest obtained from reference TRBV18 and TRBJ2-3, is as follows: NAGVMQNPRHLVRRRGQEARLRCSPMKGHSHVYWYRQLPEEGLKFMVYLQKENIIDESGMPKERFSAEFPKEGPSILRIQQVVRGDSAAYFCASSRTRSDTQYFGPGTRLTVL.